Below, one TCR beta chain is given with its context. Trimming removed 4 bases from V and 3 bases from J, with 10 bases in between. The germline V gene encodes CDR1 SEHNR and CDR2 FQNEAQ (reference sequence). This CDR3 is built from 14 residues. Time point given: newly diagnosed GD, antithyroid drugs for less than 3 months. RNA from PBMCs was the source of the TCR library. The data were obtained in a study of regulatory T cells in long-lasting Graves disease. Investigators prepared the TCR beta libraries by applying iRepertoire HTBI primers and Arm-PCR of CDR3 regions. From the multiplex PCR reads, TCRdb called clonotypes with MiXCR, one entry per CDR3 protein. The sample shows over 400,000 distinct CDR3 sequences, less than 15% of them seen only once. These same data were also listed under a study on T cells in Graves' hyperthyroidism and ophthalmopathy. That work contributes: Peripheral blood also featured most of the thyroid clonotypes expanded above 0.001.

The source is a woman between 50 and 59 years old with Graves disease. Here the sequenced sample was peripheral blood mononuclear cells (PBMCs), taken at new diagnosis, from a patient treated with antithyroid drugs. The V call is TRBV7-9, the J call TRBJ1-5, with D possibly matching TRBD1 (5 bases). The CDR3 sequence is CASSSQEFNQPQHF. The CDR3 nucleotides read TGTGCCAGCAGCTCACAGGAGTTCAATCAGCCCCAGCATTTT.